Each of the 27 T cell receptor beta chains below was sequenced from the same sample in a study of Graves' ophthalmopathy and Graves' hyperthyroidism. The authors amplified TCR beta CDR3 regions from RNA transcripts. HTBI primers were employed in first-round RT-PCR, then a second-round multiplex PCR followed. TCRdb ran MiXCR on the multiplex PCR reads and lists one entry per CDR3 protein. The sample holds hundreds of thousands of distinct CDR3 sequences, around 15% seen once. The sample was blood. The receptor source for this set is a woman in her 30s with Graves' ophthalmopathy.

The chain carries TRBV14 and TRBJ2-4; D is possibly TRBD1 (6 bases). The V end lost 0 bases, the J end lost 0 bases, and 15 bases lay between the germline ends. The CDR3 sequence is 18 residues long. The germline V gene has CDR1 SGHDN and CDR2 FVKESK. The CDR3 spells CASSQDFGTSLAKNIQYF. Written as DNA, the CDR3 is TGTGCCAGCAGCCAAGATTTCGGGACATCCTTAGCCAAAAACATTCAGTACTTC.

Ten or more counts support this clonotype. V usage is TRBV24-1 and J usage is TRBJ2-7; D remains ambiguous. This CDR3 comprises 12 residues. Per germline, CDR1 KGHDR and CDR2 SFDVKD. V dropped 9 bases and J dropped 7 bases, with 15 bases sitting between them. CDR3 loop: CATQAGVGEQYF. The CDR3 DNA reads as TGTGCCACCCAAGCAGGCGTGGGGGAGCAGTACTTC.

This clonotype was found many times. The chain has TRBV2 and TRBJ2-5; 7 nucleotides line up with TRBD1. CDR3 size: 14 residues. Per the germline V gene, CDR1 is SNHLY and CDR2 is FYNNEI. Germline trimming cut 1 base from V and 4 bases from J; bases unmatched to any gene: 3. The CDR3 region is CASSEDRGRETQYF. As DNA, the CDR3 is TGTGCCAGCAGTGAAGACAGGGGACGAGAGACCCAGTACTTC.

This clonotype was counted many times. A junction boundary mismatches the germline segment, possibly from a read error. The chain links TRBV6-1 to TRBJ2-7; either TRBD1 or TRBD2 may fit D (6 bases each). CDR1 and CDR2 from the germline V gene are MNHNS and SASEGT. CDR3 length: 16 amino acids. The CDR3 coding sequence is TGTGCCCGCAGTGACGTAGGGGGGCCCACTAACTACGAGCAGTACTTC. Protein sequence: CARSDVGGPTNYEQYF.

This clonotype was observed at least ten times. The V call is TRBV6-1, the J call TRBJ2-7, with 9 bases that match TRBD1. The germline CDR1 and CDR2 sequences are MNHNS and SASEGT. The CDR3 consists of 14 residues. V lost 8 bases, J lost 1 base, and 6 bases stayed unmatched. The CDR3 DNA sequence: TGTGCCAGCGGGGGGACAGGGAGGTCCTACGAGCAGTACTTC. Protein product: CASGGTGRSYEQYF.

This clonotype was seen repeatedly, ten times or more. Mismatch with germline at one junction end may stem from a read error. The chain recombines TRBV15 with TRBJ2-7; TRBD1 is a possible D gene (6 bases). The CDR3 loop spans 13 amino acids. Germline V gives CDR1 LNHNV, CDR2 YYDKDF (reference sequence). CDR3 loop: CATSQAGVGERYF. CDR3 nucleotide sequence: TGTGCCACCAGCCAAGCAGGGGTAGGCGAGCGGTACTTC.

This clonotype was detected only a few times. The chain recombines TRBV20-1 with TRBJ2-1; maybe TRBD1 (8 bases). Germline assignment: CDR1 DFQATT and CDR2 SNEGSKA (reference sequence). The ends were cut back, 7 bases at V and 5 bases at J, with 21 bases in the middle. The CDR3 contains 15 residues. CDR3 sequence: CSVPPDREGNNEQFF. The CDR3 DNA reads TGCAGTGTTCCCCCGGACAGGGAGGGGAACAATGAGCAGTTCTTC.

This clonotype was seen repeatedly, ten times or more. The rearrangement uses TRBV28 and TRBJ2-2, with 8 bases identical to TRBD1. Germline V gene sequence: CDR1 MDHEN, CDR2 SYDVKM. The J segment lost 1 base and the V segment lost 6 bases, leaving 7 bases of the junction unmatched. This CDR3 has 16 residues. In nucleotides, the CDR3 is TGTGCCAGCAGCTCACCTGGGACAGGGAACACCGGGGAGCTGTTTTTT. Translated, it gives CASSSPGTGNTGELFF.

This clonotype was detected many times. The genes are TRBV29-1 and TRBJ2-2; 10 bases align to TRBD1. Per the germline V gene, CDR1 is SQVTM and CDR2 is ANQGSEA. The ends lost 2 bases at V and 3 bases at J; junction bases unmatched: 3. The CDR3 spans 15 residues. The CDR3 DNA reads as TGCAGCGTTGAAACGGGACAGGGGTACACCGGGGAGCTGTTTTTT. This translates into CSVETGQGYTGELFF.

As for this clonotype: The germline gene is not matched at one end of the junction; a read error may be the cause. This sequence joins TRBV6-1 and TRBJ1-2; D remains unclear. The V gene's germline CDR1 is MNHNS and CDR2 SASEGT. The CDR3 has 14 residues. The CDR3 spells CACSDDPGIYGYTF. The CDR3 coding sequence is TGTGCCTGCAGTGACGACCCCGGTATCTATGGCTACACCTTC.

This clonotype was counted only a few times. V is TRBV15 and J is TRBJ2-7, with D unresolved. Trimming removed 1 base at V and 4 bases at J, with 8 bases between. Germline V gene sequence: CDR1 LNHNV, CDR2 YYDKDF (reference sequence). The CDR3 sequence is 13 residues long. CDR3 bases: TGTGCCACCAGCAGAGTCGGATCTTACGAGCAGTACTTC. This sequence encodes CATSRVGSYEQYF.

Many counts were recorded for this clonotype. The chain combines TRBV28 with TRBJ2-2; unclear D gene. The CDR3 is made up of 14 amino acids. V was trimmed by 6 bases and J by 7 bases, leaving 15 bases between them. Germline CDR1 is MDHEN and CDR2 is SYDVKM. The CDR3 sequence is CASRSDSLVGELFF. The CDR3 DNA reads TGTGCCAGCAGGTCTGACTCCCTGGTCGGGGAGCTGTTTTTT.

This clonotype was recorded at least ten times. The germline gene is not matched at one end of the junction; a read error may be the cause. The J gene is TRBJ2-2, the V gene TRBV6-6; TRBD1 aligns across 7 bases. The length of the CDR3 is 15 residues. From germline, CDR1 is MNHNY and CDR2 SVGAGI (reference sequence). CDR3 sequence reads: CASVLQGSGTGELFF. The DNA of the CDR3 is TGTGCCAGCGTTCTACAGGGGAGTGGGACCGGGGAGCTGTTCTTT.

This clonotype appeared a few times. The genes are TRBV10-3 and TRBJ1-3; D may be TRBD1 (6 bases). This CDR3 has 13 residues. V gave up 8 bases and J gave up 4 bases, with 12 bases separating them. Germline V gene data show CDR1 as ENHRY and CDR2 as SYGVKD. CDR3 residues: CAISGGSGNTIYF. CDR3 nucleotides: TGTGCCATCTCCGGGGGCTCCGGAAACACCATATATTTT.

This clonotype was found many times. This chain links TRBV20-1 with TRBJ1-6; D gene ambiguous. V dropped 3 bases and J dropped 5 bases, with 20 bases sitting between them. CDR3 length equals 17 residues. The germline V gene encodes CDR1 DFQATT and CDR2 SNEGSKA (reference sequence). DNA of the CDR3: TGCAGTGCTAGGCCCCAGCAGCAACAAAAAAATAATTCACCCCTCCACTTT. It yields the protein CSARPQQQQKNNSPLHF.

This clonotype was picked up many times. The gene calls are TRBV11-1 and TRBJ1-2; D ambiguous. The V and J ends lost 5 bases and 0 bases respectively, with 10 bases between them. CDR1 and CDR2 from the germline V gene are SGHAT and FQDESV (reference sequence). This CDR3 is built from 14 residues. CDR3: CASSEDAANYGYTF. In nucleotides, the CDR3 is TGTGCCAGCAGCGAGGACGCAGCTAACTATGGCTACACCTTC.

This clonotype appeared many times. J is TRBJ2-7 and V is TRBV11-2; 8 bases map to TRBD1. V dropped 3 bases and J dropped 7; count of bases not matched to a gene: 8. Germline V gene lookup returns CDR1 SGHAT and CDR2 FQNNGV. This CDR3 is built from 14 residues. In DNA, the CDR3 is TGTGCCAGCAGCTTCCGACAGGGGCTAGGGGAGCAGTACTTC. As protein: CASSFRQGLGEQYF.

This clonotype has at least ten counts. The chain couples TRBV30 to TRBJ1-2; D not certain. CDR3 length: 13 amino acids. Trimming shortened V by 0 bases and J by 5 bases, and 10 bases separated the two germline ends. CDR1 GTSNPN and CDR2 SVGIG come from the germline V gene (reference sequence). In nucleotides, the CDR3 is TGTGCCTGGAGTGTTAATCGAGGGTATGGCTACACCTTC. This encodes CAWSVNRGYGYTF.

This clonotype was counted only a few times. CDR3 sequence (DNA): TGTGCCAGCAGTCCAGACAGGGGCACCAATCAGCCCCAGCATTTT. It is translated as CASSPDRGTNQPQHF. The V call is TRBV7-2, the J call TRBJ1-5, with 8 positions matching TRBD1. This CDR3 has 15 amino acids. The V segment lost 6 bases and the J segment 3 bases; nucleotides outside the gene matches: 7. Germline-derived CDR1 and CDR2 are SGHTA and FQGNSA.

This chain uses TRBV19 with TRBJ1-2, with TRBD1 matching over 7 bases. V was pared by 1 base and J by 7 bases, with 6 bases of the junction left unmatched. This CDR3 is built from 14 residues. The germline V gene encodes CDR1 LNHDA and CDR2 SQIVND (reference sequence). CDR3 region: CASSIGGGLSGYTF. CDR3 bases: TGTGCCAGTAGTATAGGAGGGGGCCTCTCTGGCTACACCTTC.

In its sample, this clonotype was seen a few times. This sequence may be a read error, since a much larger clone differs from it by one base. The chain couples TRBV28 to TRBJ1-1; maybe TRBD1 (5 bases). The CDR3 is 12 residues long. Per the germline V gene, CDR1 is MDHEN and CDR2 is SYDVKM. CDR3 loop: CASTGVGTEACF. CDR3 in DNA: TGTGCCAGCACGGGGGTTGGGACTGAAGCTTGCTTT.

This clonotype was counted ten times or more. The CDR3 coding sequence is TGTGCCACCAGCATACGGGGGGGAGGAGAGACCCAGTACTTC. It yields the protein CATSIRGGGETQYF. The chain joins TRBV15 to TRBJ2-5; 8 bases agree with TRBD2. The J segment lost 4 bases and the V segment lost 4 bases, leaving 5 bases of the junction unmatched. The germline gives CDR1 LNHNV, CDR2 YYDKDF (reference sequence). The CDR3 is 14 amino acids.

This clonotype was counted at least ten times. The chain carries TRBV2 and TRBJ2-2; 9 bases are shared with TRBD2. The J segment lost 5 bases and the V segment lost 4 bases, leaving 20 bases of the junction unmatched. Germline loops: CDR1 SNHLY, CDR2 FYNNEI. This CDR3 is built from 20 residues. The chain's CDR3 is CASSGRNSGGPGGWTGELFF. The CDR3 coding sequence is TGTGCCAGCAGTGGAAGGAACAGCGGGGGGCCCGGCGGATGGACCGGGGAGCTGTTTTTT.

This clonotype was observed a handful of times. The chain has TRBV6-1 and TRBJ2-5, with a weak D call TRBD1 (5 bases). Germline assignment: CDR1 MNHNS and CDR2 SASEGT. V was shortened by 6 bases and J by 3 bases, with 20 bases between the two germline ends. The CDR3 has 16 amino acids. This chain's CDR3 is CASRRLQGLTKETQYF. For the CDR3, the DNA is TGTGCCAGCAGGCGCCTTCAGGGCCTCACAAAAGAGACCCAGTACTTC.

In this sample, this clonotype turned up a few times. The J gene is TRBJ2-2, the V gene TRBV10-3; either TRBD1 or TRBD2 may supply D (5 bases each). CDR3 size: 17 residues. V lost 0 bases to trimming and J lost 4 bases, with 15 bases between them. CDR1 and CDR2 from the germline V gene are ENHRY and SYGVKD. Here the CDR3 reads CAISESRGARVTGELFF. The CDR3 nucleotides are TGTGCCATCAGTGAGTCACGGGGCGCGCGGGTCACCGGGGAGCTGTTTTTT.

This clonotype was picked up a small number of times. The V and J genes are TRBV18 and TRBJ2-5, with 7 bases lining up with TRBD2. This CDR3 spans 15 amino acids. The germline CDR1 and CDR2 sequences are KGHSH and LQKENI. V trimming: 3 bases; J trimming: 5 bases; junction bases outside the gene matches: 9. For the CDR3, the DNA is TGTGCCAGCTCACCCTTACTAGCGCCCGGGGAGACCCAGTACTTC. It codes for CASSPLLAPGETQYF.

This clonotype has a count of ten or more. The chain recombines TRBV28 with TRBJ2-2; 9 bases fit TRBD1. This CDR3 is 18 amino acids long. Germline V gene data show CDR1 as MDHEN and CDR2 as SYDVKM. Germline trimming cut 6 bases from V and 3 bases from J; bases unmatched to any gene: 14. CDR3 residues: CASRPGQGDELDTGELFF. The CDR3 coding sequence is TGTGCCAGCAGACCGGGACAGGGCGACGAATTGGACACCGGGGAGCTGTTTTTT.